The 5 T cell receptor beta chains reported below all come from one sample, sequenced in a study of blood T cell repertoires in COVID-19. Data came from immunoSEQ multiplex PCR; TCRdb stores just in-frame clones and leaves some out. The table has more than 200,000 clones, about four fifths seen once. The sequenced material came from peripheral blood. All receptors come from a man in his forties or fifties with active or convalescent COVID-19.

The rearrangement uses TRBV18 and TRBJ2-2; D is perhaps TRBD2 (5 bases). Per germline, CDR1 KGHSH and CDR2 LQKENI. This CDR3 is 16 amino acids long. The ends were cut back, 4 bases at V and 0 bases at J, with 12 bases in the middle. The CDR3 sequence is CASSRTAGANTGELFF. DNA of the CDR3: TGTGCCAGCTCACGGACTGCAGGTGCGAACACCGGGGAGCTGTTTTTT.

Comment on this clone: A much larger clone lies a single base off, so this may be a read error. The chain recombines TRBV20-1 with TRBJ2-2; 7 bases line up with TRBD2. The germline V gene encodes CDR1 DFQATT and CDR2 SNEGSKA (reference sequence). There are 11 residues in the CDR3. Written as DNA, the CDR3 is TGCAATGCAGCGGGGAACGGGGAGCTGTTTTTT. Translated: CNAAGNGELFF.

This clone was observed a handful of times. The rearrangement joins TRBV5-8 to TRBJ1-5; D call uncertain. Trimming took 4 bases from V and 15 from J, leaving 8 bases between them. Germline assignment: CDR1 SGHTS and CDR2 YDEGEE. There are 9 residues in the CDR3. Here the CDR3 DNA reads TGTGCCAGCAGCCAACTCCTGCATTTT. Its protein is CASSQLLHF.

The CDR3 DNA follows: TGTGCCAGCAGGAGAGGAGGCTCGGGGGATGAAAAACTGTTTTTT. It codes for CASRRGGSGDEKLFF. The chain combines TRBV6-5 with TRBJ1-4; D perhaps matches TRBD1 (5 bases). Trimming removed 6 bases from V and 6 bases from J, with 17 bases in between. Germline values: CDR1 MNHEY, CDR2 SVGAGI. The CDR3 is 15 residues long.

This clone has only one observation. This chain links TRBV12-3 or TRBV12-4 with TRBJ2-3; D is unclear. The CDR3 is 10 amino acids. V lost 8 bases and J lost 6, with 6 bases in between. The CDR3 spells CASAADTQYF. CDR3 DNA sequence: TGTGCCAGCGCCGCGGATACGCAGTATTTT.